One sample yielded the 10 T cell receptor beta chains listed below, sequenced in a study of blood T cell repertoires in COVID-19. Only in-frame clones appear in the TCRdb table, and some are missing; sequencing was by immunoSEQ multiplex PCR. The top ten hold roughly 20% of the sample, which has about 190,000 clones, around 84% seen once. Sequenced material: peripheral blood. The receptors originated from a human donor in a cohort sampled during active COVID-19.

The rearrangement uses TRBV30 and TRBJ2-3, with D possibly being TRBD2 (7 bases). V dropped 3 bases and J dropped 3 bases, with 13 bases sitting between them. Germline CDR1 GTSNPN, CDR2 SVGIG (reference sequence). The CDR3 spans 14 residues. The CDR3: CAWRRGGRTDTQYF. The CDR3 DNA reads TGTGCCTGGAGAAGGGGGGGGCGGACAGATACGCAGTATTTT.

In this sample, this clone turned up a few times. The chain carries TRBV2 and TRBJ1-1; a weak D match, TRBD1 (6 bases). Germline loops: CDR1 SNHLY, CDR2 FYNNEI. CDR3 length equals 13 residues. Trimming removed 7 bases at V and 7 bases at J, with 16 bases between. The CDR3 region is CASKIQGAIEAFF. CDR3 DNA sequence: TGTGCCAGCAAAATACAGGGAGCTATTGAAGCTTTCTTT.

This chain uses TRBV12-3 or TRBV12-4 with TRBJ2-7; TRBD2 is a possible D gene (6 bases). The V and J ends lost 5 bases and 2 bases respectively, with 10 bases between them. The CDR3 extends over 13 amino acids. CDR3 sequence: CASSAGRTYEQYV. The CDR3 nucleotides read TGTGCCAGCAGTGCGGGGAGGACCTACGAGCAGTACGTC.

In DNA form, the CDR3 reads TGTGCCAGCAGCCGTATTGTGAACAGGGAAATATCACCTACGGATGGCTACACCTTC. Translation gives CASSRIVNREISPTDGYTF. The chain uses TRBV27 and TRBJ1-2; possibly TRBD1 for D (6 bases). The CDR3 runs to 19 residues. V was trimmed by 6 bases and J by 6 bases, leaving 32 bases between them. The germline CDR1 and CDR2 sequences are MNHEY and SMNVEV (reference sequence).

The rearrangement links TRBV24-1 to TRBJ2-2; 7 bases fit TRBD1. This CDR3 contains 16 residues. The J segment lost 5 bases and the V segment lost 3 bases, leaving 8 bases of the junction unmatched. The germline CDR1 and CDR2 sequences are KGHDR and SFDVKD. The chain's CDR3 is CATSDPQGTATGELFF. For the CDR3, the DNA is TGTGCCACCAGTGATCCGCAGGGGACAGCTACCGGGGAGCTGTTTTTT.

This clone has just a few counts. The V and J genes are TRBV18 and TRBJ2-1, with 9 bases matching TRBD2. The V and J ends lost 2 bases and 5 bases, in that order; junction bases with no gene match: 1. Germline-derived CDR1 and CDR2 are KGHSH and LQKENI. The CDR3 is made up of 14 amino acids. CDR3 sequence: CASSPGGRDNEQFF. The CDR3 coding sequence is TGTGCCAGCTCACCAGGCGGGAGGGACAATGAGCAGTTCTTC.

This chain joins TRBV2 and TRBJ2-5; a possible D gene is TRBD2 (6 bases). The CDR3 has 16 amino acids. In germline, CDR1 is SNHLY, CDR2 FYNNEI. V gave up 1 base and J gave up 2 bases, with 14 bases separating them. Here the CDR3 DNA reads TGTGCCAGCAGTGAAGGTGGATGGGGGGTACAAGAGACCCAGTACTTC. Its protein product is CASSEGGWGVQETQYF. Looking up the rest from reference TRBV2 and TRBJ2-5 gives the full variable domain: EPEVTQTPSHQVTQMGQEVILRCVPISNHLYFYWYRQILGQKVEFLVSFYNNEISEKSEIFDDQFSVERPDGSNFTLKIRSTKLEDSAMYFCASSEGGWGVQETQYFGPGTRLLVL.

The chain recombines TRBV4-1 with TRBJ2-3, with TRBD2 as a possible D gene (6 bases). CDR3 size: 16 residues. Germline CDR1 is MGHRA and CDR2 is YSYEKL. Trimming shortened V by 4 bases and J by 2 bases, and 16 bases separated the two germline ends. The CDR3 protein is CASSPGLAEPTDTQYF. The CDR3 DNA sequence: TGCGCCAGCAGCCCAGGATTAGCGGAACCCACAGATACGCAGTATTTT.

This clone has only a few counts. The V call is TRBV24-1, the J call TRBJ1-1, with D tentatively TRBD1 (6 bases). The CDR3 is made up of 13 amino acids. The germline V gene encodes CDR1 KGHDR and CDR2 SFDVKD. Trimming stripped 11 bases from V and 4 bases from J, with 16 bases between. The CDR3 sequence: CAIIQGKGTEAFF. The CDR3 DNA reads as TGTGCCATCATACAGGGTAAGGGCACTGAAGCTTTCTTT.

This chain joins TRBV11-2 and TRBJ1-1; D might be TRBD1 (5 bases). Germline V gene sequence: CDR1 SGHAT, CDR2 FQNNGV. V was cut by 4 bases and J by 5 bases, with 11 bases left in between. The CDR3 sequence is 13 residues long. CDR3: CASSSSRVTEAFF. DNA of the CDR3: TGTGCCAGCAGCTCCTCCAGGGTTACTGAAGCTTTCTTT.